Shown below are 18 T cell receptor beta chains from a single sample sequenced in a study of CD8 T cells in ankylosing spondylitis (dated by TCRdb to about 2017). The library came from 5' RACE. The data were produced on an Illumina HiSeq 2500. TCRdb trimmed the raw reads at Q25, called clones with MiXCR and kept productive beta chains. Records with the same CDR3 protein are collapsed into one entry carrying the most frequent genes and DNA. This sample has 150,000 or so distinct CDR3 sequences in its table, and under 35% of those were observed once. The ten most abundant clones make up 6% of the sample. The sequencing sample was made of synovial fluid, either unsorted or a sorted T cell fraction (not recorded which). The receptors here all came from a male donor with ankylosing spondylitis.

The chain recombines TRBV19 with TRBJ2-2, with 10 bases lining up with TRBD1. This CDR3 has 16 amino acids. Germline V CDR1 and CDR2: LNHDA, SQIVND (reference sequence). V gave up 7 bases and J gave up 5 bases; unmatched junction bases: 10. The CDR3 DNA sequence: TGTGCCAGTACTGTCGATGGGACAGGGGTTACCGGGGAGCTGTTTTTT. It codes for CASTVDGTGVTGELFF.

The chain is built from TRBV5-6 and TRBJ2-7, with 9 nucleotides matching TRBD1. Germline V CDR1 and CDR2: SGHDT, YYEEEE. CDR3 length: 18 residues. Losses at the gene ends were 1 base for V and 3 bases for J; bases not matched to a gene: 14. The CDR3 DNA follows: TGTGCCAGCAGCTTGATATTCCCCGGGACAGGGAGTGGCTACGAGCAGTACTTC. It encodes CASSLIFPGTGSGYEQYF.

Points on this clonotype: One junction end does not reproduce the germline sequence, and a read error may be involved. The chain links TRBV5-1 to TRBJ2-7; 12 bases agree with TRBD1. The V gene's germline CDR1 is SGHRS and CDR2 YFSETQ. The length of the CDR3 is 15 residues. The CDR3 DNA sequence: TGCGCCAGCTCACGAGGGACAGGGGGCTCCAACGAGCAGTACTTC. Its translation: CASSRGTGGSNEQYF.

CDR3 region: CASTLTQGTQPQHF. In DNA, the CDR3 is TGTGCCAGCACCCTGACCCAGGGGACTCAGCCCCAGCATTTT. The rearrangement uses TRBV28 and TRBJ1-5; possible D gene TRBD1, 6 bases. Trimming took 7 bases from V and 6 from J, leaving 16 bases between them. CDR1 and CDR2 (germline): MDHEN, SYDVKM. The CDR3 is 14 amino acids.

The J gene is TRBJ2-1, the V gene TRBV12-3 or TRBV12-4, with a possible D match to TRBD1 (6 bases). The CDR3 contains 13 residues. The ends were cut back, 5 bases at V and 15 bases at J, with 20 bases in the middle. The CDR3 loop is CASSLPGAVSWFF. CDR3 coding DNA: TGTGCCAGCAGTCTCCCAGGGGCCGTTAGTTGGTTCTTC.

This clonotype has more than one count but fewer than ten. The chain is built from TRBV12-3 or TRBV12-4 and TRBJ2-5; the D is unclear. This CDR3 region has 12 residues. Trimming pared 7 bases from V and 5 bases from J, leaving 11 bases between. For the CDR3, the DNA is TGTGCCAGCAACCGATCCCCGGAGACCCAGTACTTC. Translated: CASNRSPETQYF.

V usage is TRBV5-6 and J usage is TRBJ2-7; the match to TRBD2 covers 7 bases. The CDR3 sequence is 16 residues long. The germline V gene encodes CDR1 SGHDT and CDR2 YYEEEE. V lost 2 bases to trimming and J lost 5 bases; unmatched junction nucleotides: 13. The CDR3 is CASSLLGASGPNEQYF. Written as DNA, the CDR3 is TGTGCCAGCAGCTTACTTGGGGCTAGCGGTCCGAACGAGCAGTACTTC.

This clonotype was picked up many times. This chain connects TRBV9 to TRBJ2-1, with TRBD2 matching 12 bases. Germline CDR1 is SGDLS and CDR2 is YYNGEE. The CDR3 spans 16 residues. V shed 2 bases, J shed 0 bases, and the junction held 0 bases outside the gene matches. The CDR3 DNA reads as TGTGCCAGCAGCGTGACTAGCGGGAGCTCCTACAATGAGCAGTTCTTC. This encodes CASSVTSGSSYNEQFF.

This clonotype was seen at least ten times. The V call is TRBV29-1, the J call TRBJ1-2; tentatively, D is TRBD1 (6 bases). In germline, CDR1 is SQVTM, CDR2 ANQGSEA. Trimming took 4 bases from V and 3 from J, leaving 6 bases between them. The CDR3 extends over 11 amino acids. In DNA, the CDR3 is TGCAGCGTTGGACAGGACTATGGCTACACCTTC. This gives the protein CSVGQDYGYTF.

The sample holds many counts of this clonotype. V and J are TRBV3-1 and TRBJ1-2; D is unclear. This CDR3 has 14 amino acids. Germline-derived CDR1 and CDR2 are LGHDT and YNNKEL (reference sequence). Trimming left V 3 bases short and J 0 bases short, with 8 bases between. CDR3 protein: CASSQIGSNYGYTF. DNA for the CDR3: TGTGCCAGCAGCCAGATCGGGTCTAACTATGGCTACACCTTC.

V and J are TRBV7-9 and TRBJ2-7, with 8 bases aligning to TRBD1. CDR3 length equals 15 residues. Per the germline V gene, CDR1 is SEHNR and CDR2 is FQNEAQ (reference sequence). The ends lost 2 bases at V and 3 bases at J; junction bases unmatched: 6. The CDR3 sequence: CASSLWPGGSYEQYF. CDR3 sequence (DNA): TGTGCCAGCAGCTTATGGCCAGGGGGCAGCTACGAGCAGTACTTC.

The CDR3 is CASSSRGTYEQYF. In DNA, the CDR3 is TGCGCCAGCAGCAGTCGCGGAACCTACGAGCAGTACTTC. This rearrangement joins TRBV5-1 to TRBJ2-7; D is unresolved. This CDR3 is 13 amino acids long. CDR1 and CDR2 from the germline V gene are SGHRS and YFSETQ. Trimming stripped 4 bases from V and 2 bases from J, with 10 bases between.

About this clonotype itself: The germline gene is not matched at one end of the junction; a read error may be the cause. DNA of the CDR3: TGCAGTGCTAGAGGGTCCACAGGAGGTCAAGGGACCCAGTACTTC. Translated: CSARGSTGGQGTQYF. The V gene is TRBV20-1, the J gene TRBJ2-5; D assignment may be TRBD1 or TRBD2 (5 bases each). The CDR3 sequence is 15 residues long. From germline, CDR1 is DFQATT and CDR2 SNEGSKA (reference sequence).

CDR3 coding DNA: TGTGCCACCAGTGATTCGTGGACAGGGATCGACTATAGCAATCAGCCCCAGCATTTT. The encoded protein is CATSDSWTGIDYSNQPQHF. This chain uses TRBV24-1 with TRBJ1-5; 8 bases are a match to TRBD1. V lost 2 bases to trimming and J lost 0 bases; unmatched junction nucleotides: 11. This CDR3 has 19 residues. From germline, CDR1 is KGHDR and CDR2 SFDVKD.

This clonotype has just a few counts. The chain is built from TRBV24-1 and TRBJ2-7, with 8 bases that match TRBD1. The J segment lost 2 bases and the V segment lost 5 bases, leaving 7 bases of the junction unmatched. The CDR3 consists of 15 residues. The germline CDR1 and CDR2 sequences are KGHDR and SFDVKD. CDR3 sequence: CATSASGTGAYEQYF. CDR3 coding DNA: TGTGCCACCAGTGCCTCCGGGACAGGAGCCTACGAGCAGTACTTC.

The CDR3 protein is CASSLTPPPSTNTEAFF. For the CDR3, the DNA is TGTGCCAGCAGCTTAACTCCCCCCCCCAGTACGAACACTGAAGCTTTCTTT. The V gene is TRBV7-6, the J gene TRBJ1-1; the D is unclear. The V end lost 2 bases, the J end lost 1 base, and 17 bases lay between the germline ends. The CDR3 consists of 17 residues. The germline V gene encodes CDR1 SGHVS and CDR2 FNYEAQ.

V and J are TRBV12-3 or TRBV12-4 and TRBJ1-3; tentative D call: TRBD1 (5 bases). Between the trimmed V and J ends, which lost 6 bases and 4 bases, there was a span of 10 bases. The CDR3 is made up of 13 amino acids. CDR3 loop: CASSLRAGNTIYF. CDR3 DNA: TGTGCCAGCAGCCTCAGGGCCGGAAACACCATATATTTT.

The chain joins TRBV23-1 to TRBJ2-3, with a possible D match to TRBD1 (5 bases). TRBV23-1 is an open reading frame whose function is uncertain. This CDR3 spans 16 amino acids. Trimming removed 1 base at V and 4 bases at J, with 15 bases between. The CDR3 region has the DNA TGCGCCAGCAGTCAATATCAGGGAATGAGGTCAGATACGCAGTATTTT. Translation gives CASSQYQGMRSDTQYF.